The clone carrying this T cell receptor beta chain has at least ten counts. Its matching antigen is unknown. These data come from a study of neurological immune-mediated disorders. Time point specified: longitudinal time-point 1 (baseline). As healthy controls, volunteers from a blood bank in Maryland, USA, were used. 2 million PBMCs stored at -80 C were the source of the unsorted libraries. Findings and limits, study-wide: Subjects shared no identical expanded-clone CDR3 amino acid sequences, suggesting private TCR-beta repertoires in all groups.

5'RACE with 10-nucleotide random UMIs generated the cDNA. TCRdb re-called the 5' RACE reads through MiXCR, storing one row per CDR3 protein. The sample yields 60,000 to 90,000 distinct CDR3 sequences, roughly a tenth seen once. The receptor comes from a man aged 25 to 40 in good health. Sequenced: PBMCs.

The chain's CDR3 is CASSRDRGSYGYTF. The CDR3, as DNA: TGTGCCAGCAGTCGGGACAGAGGCAGCTATGGCTACACCTTC. The gene calls are TRBV6-2 or TRBV6-3 and TRBJ1-2; 7 nucleotides match TRBD1. The trim removed 5 bases at V and 4 bases at J, leaving 7 bases unmatched. CDR1 is MNHEY, CDR2 SVGEGT, per germline. The length of the CDR3 is 14 residues.